One sample yielded the 4 T cell receptor beta chains listed below, sequenced in a study of T cell responses to AZD1222 COVID-19 vaccine. TCRdb's table, derived via immunoSEQ multiplex PCR, lists solely in-frame clones and lacks some. Among 95,000 to 110,000 clones listed, about 85% were seen once. The sequencing used peripheral blood, collected 28 days after the second AZD1222 dose. These receptors all stem from an adult who received the AZD1222 COVID-19 vaccine.

This chain uses TRBV11-2 with TRBJ1-1; D is uncertain. Germline V gene data show CDR1 as SGHAT and CDR2 as FQNNGV. V lost 2 bases to trimming and J lost 5 bases, with 6 bases between them. The length of the CDR3 is 12 residues. CDR3 nucleotides: TGTGCCAGCAGCTTATTTGGGACTGAAGCTTTCTTT. Translation gives CASSLFGTEAFF.

The V and J genes are TRBV5-5 and TRBJ2-7, with a weak D call TRBD1 (5 bases). CDR1 SGHKS and CDR2 YYEKEE come from the germline V gene (reference sequence). The CDR3 sequence is 15 residues long. V lost 4 bases and J 3 bases, leaving 17 bases between the germline ends. The CDR3 loop reads CASSGALGLRYEQYF. The CDR3 nucleotides read TGTGCCAGCAGCGGGGCCCTCGGTCTACGCTACGAGCAGTACTTC.

The table lists this clone with a count of one. J is TRBJ1-1 and V is TRBV12-3 or TRBV12-4; perhaps TRBD1 as D (5 bases). The length of the CDR3 is 13 residues. V gave up 6 bases and J gave up 6 bases, with 14 bases separating them. CDR3 protein: CASRDGGAPEAFF. The CDR3 DNA sequence: TGTGCCAGCAGGGACGGAGGGGCACCTGAAGCTTTCTTT.

J is TRBJ2-2 and V is TRBV19; 10 bases are a match to TRBD2. Germline CDR1 reads LNHDA; CDR2 reads SQIVND (reference sequence). Trimming took 3 bases from V and 2 from J; bases not matched to a gene: 6. The CDR3 is 17 residues long. The CDR3 DNA sequence: TGTGCCAGTAGTATGATGATAGCGGGGGGAAACACCGGGGAGCTGTTTTTT. It encodes CASSMMIAGGNTGELFF.